This paragraph covers one TCR beta chain sequence. This receptor's antigen is unknown. Base qualities are not recorded, but no much larger clone differs from it by a single base. This record comes from a study of identifying expanded T cells in peripheral blood (dated by TCRdb to between 2018 and 2021). For the wider study: Separate aliquots of the same genomic DNA pool were sequenced to produce technical replicates, and four replicates were compared in pairs. Summary of the overall study and its limitations: The binomial model flagged around 1.1 differentially abundant clones between technical replicates, compared with approximately 16 over approximately 2 weeks and 19 over around four weeks. The beta-binomial model significantly reduced the number of clones called differentially abundant and the false-positive rate across all healthy-donor time intervals. Variance in clone template counts between approximately two-week samples significantly increased with total template count across all healthy donors. It was expected by the authors that biological variance in healthy repertoires might increase further over much longer intervals, such as months to years.

TCRbeta CDR3 regions were profiled with the immunoSEQ Assay using bias-controlled multiplex PCR amplification of genomic DNA. The original pipeline was this. The absolute abundance of each unique TCRbeta CDR3 region was quantified after sequences were collapsed and filtered. Differential abundance was assessed using a binomial (Fisher-equivalent) model and a beta-binomial model in which time-dependent variance fitted from healthy donors was added. Any clone with fewer than 5 combined templates was excluded, and a clone was called differentially abundant if its Benjamini-Hochberg FDR was below 0.01. Beta-binomial variance was modeled as a function of total template count across the two samples using the form v = (b*log(k)+a)^2. What TCRdb holds here is the immuneACCESS table cut down to in-frame rearrangements. Part of the clones is not present; checked against another copy, under half of the missing clones reflect an unresolved V gene, and the others are unexplained. D and trimming come from the DNA, and the V and J calls and clone size come from that table. Present in this sample are about 58,000 clones, approximately 89% of which were seen just once. Of the sample, 3.6% is held by the ten largest clones.

Trimming removed 1 base from V and 2 bases from J, leaving 15 bases between the germline ends. Reading the germline V gene gives CDR1 LGHNA and CDR2 YSLEER. Counted from cysteine to phenylalanine, this CDR3 has 18 amino acids. Here the CDR3 DNA is all that survives: 54 bases in frame from base 1. No immune events, such as infections, were documented for the healthy donors during the collection period. Blood repertoires from healthy donors were used as a training cohort for calibrating time-dependent variance in a beta-binomial model of differential abundance of T-cell clones. The training cohort was composed of 10 or so healthy donors, 3 female and 7 male. Donor ages ranged from about 29 to 65 years, with an average of 43 years. Whole blood from each healthy donor was obtained from a commercial supplier and was collected at three time points roughly 13 days apart. Genomic DNA was extracted from unsorted whole blood for immunosequencing.

The TCR was taken from a person aged 18 to 70 in good health. The receptor chain draws on TRBV4-3 and TRBJ2-6; the D element could tentatively be TRBD1 or TRBD2, as 5 bases agree for each. Sequences were obtained from blood. The CDR3 reads CASSQGGRGLAGANVLTF. The DNA reads TGCGCCAGCAGCCAAGGGGGACGAGGGTTGGCTGGGGCCAACGTCCTGACTTTC.